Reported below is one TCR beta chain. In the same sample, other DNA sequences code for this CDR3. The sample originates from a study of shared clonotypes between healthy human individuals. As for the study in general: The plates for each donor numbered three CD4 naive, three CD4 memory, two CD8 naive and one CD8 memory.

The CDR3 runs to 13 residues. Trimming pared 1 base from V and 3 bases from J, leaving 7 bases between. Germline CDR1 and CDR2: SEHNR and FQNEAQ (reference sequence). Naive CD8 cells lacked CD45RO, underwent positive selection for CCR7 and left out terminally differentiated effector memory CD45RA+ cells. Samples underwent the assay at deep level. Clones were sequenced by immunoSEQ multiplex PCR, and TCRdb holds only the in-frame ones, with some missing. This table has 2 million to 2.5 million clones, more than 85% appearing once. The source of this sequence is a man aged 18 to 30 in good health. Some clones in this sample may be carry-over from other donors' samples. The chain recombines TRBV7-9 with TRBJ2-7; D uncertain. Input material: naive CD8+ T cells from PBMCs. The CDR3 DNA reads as TGTGCCAGCAGCTTAGGGGGAATCTACGAGCAGTACTTC. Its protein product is CASSLGGIYEQYF. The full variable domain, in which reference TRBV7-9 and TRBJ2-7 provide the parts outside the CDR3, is DTGVSQNPRHKITKRGQNVTFRCDPISEHNRLYWYRQTLGQGPEFLTYFQNEAQLEKSRLLSDRFSAERPKGSFSTLEIQRTEQGDSAMYLCASSLGGIYEQYFGPGTRLTVT.